This T cell receptor beta chain was captured by sequencing in a study of T cell responses to AZD1222 COVID-19 vaccine. Overall study results and limits: In all cases, repertoires were sampled only after the peak T cell response. Donors were largely white British and mainly female; clonal diversity was possibly underestimated.

Assay: immunoSEQ multiplex PCR; the TCRdb copy retains only in-frame clones and omits some. The sample consists of under 200,000 clones, 80% to 95% of them appearing once. The CDR3 contains 13 residues. Germline lookup yields CDR1 LNHDA and CDR2 SQIVND (reference sequence). Trimming took off 4 bases at V and 8 bases at J, with 14 bases between the two ends. A word on this clone: What it binds is unknown.

This TCR derives from an adult in good health. The chain joins TRBV19 to TRBJ1-2; D is ambiguous. The sample here was peripheral blood, taken on day 0 of AZD1222 vaccination. CDR3 region: CASSTGQWKGYTF. The CDR3 DNA follows: TGTGCCAGTAGTACGGGCCAATGGAAGGGCTACACCTTC. Supplemented by reference TRBV19 and TRBJ1-2, the full variable domain reads DGGITQSPKYLFRKEGQNVTLSCEQNLNHDAMYWYRQDPGQGLRLIYYSQIVNDFQKGDIAEGYSVSREKKESFPLTVTSAQKNPTAFYLCASSTGQWKGYTFGSGTRLTVV.